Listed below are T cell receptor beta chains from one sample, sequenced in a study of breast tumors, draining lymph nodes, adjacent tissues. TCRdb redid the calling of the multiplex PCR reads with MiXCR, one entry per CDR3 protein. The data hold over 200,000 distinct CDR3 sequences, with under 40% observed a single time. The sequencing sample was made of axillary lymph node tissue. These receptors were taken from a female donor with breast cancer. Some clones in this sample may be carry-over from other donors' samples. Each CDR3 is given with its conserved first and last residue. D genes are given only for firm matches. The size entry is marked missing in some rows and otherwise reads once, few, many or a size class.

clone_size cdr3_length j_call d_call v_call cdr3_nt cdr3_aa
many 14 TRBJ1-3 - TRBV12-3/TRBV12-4 TGTGCCAGCAGTGTACAGGGCTCTGGAAACACCATATATTTT CASSVQGSGNTIYF
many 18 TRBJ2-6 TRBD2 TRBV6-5 TGTGCCAGCAGTTACTCTGAGCGGGGCATCTCTGGGGCCAACGTCCTGACTTTC CASSYSERGISGANVLTF
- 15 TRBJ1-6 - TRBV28 TGTGCCAGCAGCCCATCGGGACTCTATAATTCACCCCTCCACTTT CASSPSGLYNSPLHF
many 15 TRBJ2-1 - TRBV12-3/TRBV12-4 TGTGCTAGCAGTTTGTACAGGGAAACCTACAATGAGCAGTTCTTC CASSLYRETYNEQFF
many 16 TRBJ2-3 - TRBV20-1 TGCAGTGCTAGATCCGCAAGGACAGCTAGCACAGATACGCAGTATTTT CSARSARTASTDTQYF
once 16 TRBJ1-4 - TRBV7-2 TGTGCCAGCAGCTTAACCACCGGGACCAGGGGTGAAAAACTGTTTTTT CASSLTTGTRGEKLFF
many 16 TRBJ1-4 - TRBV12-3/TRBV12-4 TGTGCCAGCAGTTTAACGACACAGGGCTGGGGAGAAAAACTGTTTTTT CASSLTTQGWGEKLFF
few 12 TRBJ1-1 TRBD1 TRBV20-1 TGCAGTGCACAGGGGATGAACACTGAAGCTTTCTTT CSAQGMNTEAFF
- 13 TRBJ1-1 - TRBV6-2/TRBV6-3 TGTGCCAGCAGGGGGCTGGCTGGAACTGAAGCTTTCTTT CASRGLAGTEAFF
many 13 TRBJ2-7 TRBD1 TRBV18 TGTGCCAGCTCACAGGGGGCCGGAGACGAGCAGTACTTC CASSQGAGDEQYF
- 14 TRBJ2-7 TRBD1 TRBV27 TGTGCCAGCAGTCCATGGGACAGAACCTACGAGCAGTACTTC CASSPWDRTYEQYF
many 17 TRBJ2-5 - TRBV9 TGTGCCAGCAGCCTATACCATGGACAGGGAGGGCAAGAGACCCAGTACTTC CASSLYHGQGGQETQYF
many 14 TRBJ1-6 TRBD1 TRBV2 TGTGCCAGCAGTAGACAGGGGTCGAACACACCCCTCCACTTT CASSRQGSNTPLHF
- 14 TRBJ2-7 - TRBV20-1 TGCAGTGCTAGAGTCGCGGGAATCGCCTACGAGCAGTACTTC CSARVAGIAYEQYF
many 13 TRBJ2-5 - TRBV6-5 TGTGCCAGCAGATCGGGCAACCAAGAGACCCAGTACTTC CASRSGNQETQYF
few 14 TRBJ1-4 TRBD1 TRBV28 TGTGCCAGCAGTACCACCAGGGGGCGCGAAAAACTGTTTTTT CASSTTRGREKLFF
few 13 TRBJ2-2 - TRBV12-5 TGTGCTAGTGGTTTCGGGGGCACCGGGGAGCTGTTTTTT CASGFGGTGELFF
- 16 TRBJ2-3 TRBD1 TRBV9 TGTGCCAGCAGCCCAGGGACAGGGTCTTGGACAGATACGCAGTATTTT CASSPGTGSWTDTQYF
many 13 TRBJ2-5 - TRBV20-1 TGCAGTGCTAGACTTTACCCCCAAGAGACCCAGTACTTC CSARLYPQETQYF
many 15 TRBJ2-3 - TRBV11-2 TGTGCCAGCAGCTTATCAGGGGCGGGGGTGGGTACGCAGTATTTT CASSLSGAGVGTQYF
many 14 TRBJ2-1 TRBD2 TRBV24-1 TGTGCCACCAGTTTAAGTAGCGGGAGAGTTGAGCAGTTCTTC CATSLSSGRVEQFF
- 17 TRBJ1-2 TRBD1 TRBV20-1 TGCAGTGCTGGACTAGCGGGACAGGCCGGCCTCGAGACTGGCTGCACCTTC CSAGLAGQAGLETGCTF
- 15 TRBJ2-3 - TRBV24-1 TGTGCCACCAGTGATCTAGCAGGGGACGCAGATACGCAGTATTTT CATSDLAGDADTQYF
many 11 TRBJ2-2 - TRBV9 TGTGCCAGCAGGACAGCCGGGGAGCTGTTTTTT CASRTAGELFF
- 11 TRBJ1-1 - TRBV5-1 TGCGCCAGCAGCTCGTTCACTGAAGCTTTCTTT CASSSFTEAFF